This TCR beta chain comes out of a study of blood T cells in healthy people across ages. A second PCR, run for about 7 to 11 cycles, used a sample-barcoded 5' primer plus a J-beta primer mix. TCRdb reprocessed the 5' RACE reads with MiXCR, giving one entry per CDR3 protein. The data contain approximately 800,000 distinct CDR3 sequences, around two thirds of them singletons. Germline CDR1 LGHNA, CDR2 YSLEER. The V segment lost 1 base and the J segment 0 bases; nucleotides outside the gene matches: 6. This CDR3 has 17 residues. General study findings and limits: Naive T cell percentage showed a strong correlation with TCR beta diversity. Donors of long life had a larger count of naive CD4+ cells and greater diversity than aged donors.

Concerning this clonotype: Antigen unknown.

Researchers collected about 9.1 milliliters of peripheral blood from every single donor. This TCR was sampled from a young man in good health. Sequenced: blood. This chain links TRBV4-3 with TRBJ2-7; 10 nucleotides align to TRBD2. DNA of the CDR3: TGCGCCAGCAGCCAAGGGATAGCGGGGGGCCTCTCCTACGAGCAGTACTTC. Its translation: CASSQGIAGGLSYEQYF.